The clone carrying this T cell receptor (beta chain) was recorded a few times. The antigen is undetermined. The germline V gene encodes CDR1 SGHRS and CDR2 YFSETQ. V gave up 5 bases and J gave up 5 bases; unmatched junction bases: 16. The CDR3 is 16 amino acids. These data come from a study of cytomegalovirus exposure and HLA in healthy donors. Findings of the study overall: Published work reported that the classifier diagnosed cytomegalovirus status with high specificity and sensitivity.

The PCR ran on 60 Vbeta and 13 Jbeta primers. The table came from immunoSEQ multiplex PCR; TCRdb's copy has only in-frame clones and leaves some out. The sample carries roughly 130,000 clones, 74% recorded once. Sequences were obtained from PBMCs. This sequence was found in a woman between 50 and 59 years old in good health and CMV-seropositive. V is TRBV5-1 and J is TRBJ2-7, with TRBD1 identical over 7 bases. CDR3 loop: CASSSGWARGLDEQYF. The CDR3 DNA is TGCGCCAGCAGTTCTGGTTGGGCGAGGGGGCTTGACGAGCAGTACTTC. Looking up the rest from reference TRBV5-1 and TRBJ2-7 gives the full variable domain: KAGVTQTPRYLIKTRGQQVTLSCSPISGHRSVSWYQQTPGQGLQFLFEYFSETQRNKGNFPGRFSGRQFSNSRSEMNVSTLELGDSALYLCASSSGWARGLDEQYFGPGTRLTVT.